This TCR beta chain was sequenced in a study of blood T cell repertoires in COVID-19. Study-level information: Whether acute or convalescent, the COVID-19 samples came from the United States, Italy and Spain. The analysed material was cDNA or gDNA that came from T cells, B-cell-depleted T cells, or PBMCs.

CDR3 length: 15 residues. CDR1 SEHNR and CDR2 FQNEAQ come from the germline V gene (reference sequence). J gave up 5 bases and V 3 bases, and 8 bases lay outside the gene matches. Under the authors' procedure: Reference gene primer amplification yielded estimated nucleated cell counts. Clones were sequenced by immunoSEQ multiplex PCR, and TCRdb holds only the in-frame ones, with some missing. Clonal size and the V and J genes are those of that table, whereas D and trimming came from the DNA. This table holds some 530,000 clones, around 85% found once. The sample comprised peripheral blood. This TCR was sampled from a human donor in a cohort sampled during active COVID-19. The rearrangement uses TRBV7-9 and TRBJ2-5, with 8 nucleotides matching TRBD2. CDR3: CASSFVLAGRETQYF. The CDR3 DNA is TGTGCCAGCAGCTTTGTGCTAGCGGGCAGGGAGACCCAGTACTTC. Looking up the rest from reference TRBV7-9 and TRBJ2-5 gives the full variable domain: DTGVSQNPRHKITKRGQNVTFRCDPISEHNRLYWYRQTLGQGPEFLTYFQNEAQLEKSRLLSDRFSAERPKGSFSTLEIQRTEQGDSAMYLCASSFVLAGRETQYFGPGTRLLVL.